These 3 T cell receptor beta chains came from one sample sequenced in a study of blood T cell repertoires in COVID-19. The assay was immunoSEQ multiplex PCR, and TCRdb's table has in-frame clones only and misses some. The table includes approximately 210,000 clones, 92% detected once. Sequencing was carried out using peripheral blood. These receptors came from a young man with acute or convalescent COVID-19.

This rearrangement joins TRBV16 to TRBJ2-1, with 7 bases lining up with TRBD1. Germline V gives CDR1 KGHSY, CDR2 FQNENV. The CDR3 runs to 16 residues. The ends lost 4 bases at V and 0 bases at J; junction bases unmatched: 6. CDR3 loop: CASSRITGVSYNEQFF. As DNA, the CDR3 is TGTGCCAGCAGCCGAATTACAGGGGTCTCCTACAATGAGCAGTTCTTC.

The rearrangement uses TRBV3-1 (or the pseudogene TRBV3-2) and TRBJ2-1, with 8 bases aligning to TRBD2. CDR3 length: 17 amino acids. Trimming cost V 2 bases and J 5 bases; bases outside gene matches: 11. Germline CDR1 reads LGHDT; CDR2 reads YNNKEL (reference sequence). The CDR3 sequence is CASSQPQGGGYNNEQFF. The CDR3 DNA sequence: TGTGCCAGCAGCCAACCCCAGGGCGGGGGGTATAACAATGAGCAGTTCTTC.

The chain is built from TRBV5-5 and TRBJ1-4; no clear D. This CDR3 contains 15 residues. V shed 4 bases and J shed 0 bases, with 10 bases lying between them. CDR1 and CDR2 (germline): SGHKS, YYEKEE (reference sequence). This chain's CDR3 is CASSPGSATNEKLFF. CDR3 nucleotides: TGTGCCAGCAGCCCCGGGTCTGCAACTAATGAAAAACTGTTTTTT. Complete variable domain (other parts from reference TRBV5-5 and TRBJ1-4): DAGVTQSPTHLIKTRGQQVTLRCSPISGHKSVSWYQQVLGQGPQFIFQYYEKEERGRGNFPDRFSARQFPNYSSELNVNALLLGDSALYLCASSPGSATNEKLFFGSGTQLSVL.